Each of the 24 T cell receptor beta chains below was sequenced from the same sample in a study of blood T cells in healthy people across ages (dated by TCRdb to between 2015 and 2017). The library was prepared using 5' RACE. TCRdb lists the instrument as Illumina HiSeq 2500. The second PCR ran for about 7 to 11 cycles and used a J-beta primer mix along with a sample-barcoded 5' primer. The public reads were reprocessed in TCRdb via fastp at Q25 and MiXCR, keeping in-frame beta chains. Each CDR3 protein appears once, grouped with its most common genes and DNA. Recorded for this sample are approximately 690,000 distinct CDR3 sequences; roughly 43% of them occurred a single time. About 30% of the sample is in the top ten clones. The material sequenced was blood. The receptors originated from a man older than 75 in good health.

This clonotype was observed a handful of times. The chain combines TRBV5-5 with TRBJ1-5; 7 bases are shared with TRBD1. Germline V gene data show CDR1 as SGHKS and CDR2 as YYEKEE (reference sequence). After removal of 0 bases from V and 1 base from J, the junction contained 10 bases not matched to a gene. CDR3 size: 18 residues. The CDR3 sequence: CASSLVLQGTGSNQPQHF. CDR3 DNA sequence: TGTGCCAGCAGCTTGGTTTTACAGGGGACCGGGAGCAATCAGCCCCAGCATTTT.

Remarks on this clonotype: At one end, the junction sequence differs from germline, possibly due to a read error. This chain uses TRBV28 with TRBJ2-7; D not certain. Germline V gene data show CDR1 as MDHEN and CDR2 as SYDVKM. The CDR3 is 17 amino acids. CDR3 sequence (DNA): TGCGCCAGCAGTTTTGGCAGGTTTCCACGCTATACCTACGAGCAGTACTTC. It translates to CASSFGRFPRYTYEQYF.

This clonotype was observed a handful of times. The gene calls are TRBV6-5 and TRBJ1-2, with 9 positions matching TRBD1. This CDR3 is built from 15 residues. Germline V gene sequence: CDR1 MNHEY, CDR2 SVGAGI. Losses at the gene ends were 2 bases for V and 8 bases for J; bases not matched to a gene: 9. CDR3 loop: CASSYRTGGAGGYTF. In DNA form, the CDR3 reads TGTGCCAGCAGTTACCGCACAGGGGGCGCTGGGGGCTACACCTTC.

The CDR3 bases are TGCGCCAGCAGCCTGGACTCAGGGTGGGAGACCCAGTACTTC. This sequence encodes CASSLDSGWETQYF. This rearrangement joins TRBV5-1 to TRBJ2-5, with D tentatively TRBD1 or TRBD2 (5 bases each). Germline V gene lookup returns CDR1 SGHRS and CDR2 YFSETQ. Trimming cost V 4 bases and J 5 bases, with 15 bases left between them. CDR3 length: 14 amino acids.

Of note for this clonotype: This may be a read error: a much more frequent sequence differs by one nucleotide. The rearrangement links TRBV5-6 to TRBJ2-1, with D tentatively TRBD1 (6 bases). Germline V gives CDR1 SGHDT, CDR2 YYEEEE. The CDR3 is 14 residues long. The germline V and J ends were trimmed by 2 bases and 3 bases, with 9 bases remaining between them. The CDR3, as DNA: TGTGCCAGCAGCTTCGGGACAAACTACAATGAGCAGTTCTTC. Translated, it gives CASSFGTNYNEQFF.

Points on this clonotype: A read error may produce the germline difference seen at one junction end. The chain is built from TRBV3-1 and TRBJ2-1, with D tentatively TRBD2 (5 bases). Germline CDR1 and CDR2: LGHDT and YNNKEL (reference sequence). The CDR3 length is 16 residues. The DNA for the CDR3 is TGTGCCAGCAGCCAAGATGGGAGACAATCCTACGATGAGCAGTTCTTC. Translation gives CASSQDGRQSYDEQFF.

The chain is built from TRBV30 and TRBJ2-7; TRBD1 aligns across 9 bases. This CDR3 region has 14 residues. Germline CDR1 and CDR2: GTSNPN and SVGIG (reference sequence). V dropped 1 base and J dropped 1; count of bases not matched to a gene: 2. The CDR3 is CAWSGGQGSYEQYF. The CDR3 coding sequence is TGTGCCTGGAGTGGGGGACAGGGATCCTACGAGCAGTACTTC.

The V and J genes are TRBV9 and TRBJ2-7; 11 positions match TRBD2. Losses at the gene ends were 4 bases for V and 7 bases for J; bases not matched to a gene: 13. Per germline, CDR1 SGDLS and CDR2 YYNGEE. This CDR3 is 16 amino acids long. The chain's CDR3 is CASSPLAGGTNNEQYF. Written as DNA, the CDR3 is TGTGCCAGCAGCCCCCTAGCGGGGGGAACCAACAATGAGCAGTACTTC.

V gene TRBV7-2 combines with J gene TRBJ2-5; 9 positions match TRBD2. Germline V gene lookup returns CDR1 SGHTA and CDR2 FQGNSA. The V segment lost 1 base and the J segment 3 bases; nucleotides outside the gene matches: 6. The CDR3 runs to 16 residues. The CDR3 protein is CASSLESGGTKETQYF. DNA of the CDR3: TGTGCCAGCAGCTTAGAAAGCGGGGGGACTAAAGAGACCCAGTACTTC.

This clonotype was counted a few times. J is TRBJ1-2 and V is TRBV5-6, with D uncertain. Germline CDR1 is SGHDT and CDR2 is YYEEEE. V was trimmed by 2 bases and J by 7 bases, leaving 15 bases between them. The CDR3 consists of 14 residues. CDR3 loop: CASSFWAGESGYTF. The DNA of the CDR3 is TGTGCCAGCAGCTTTTGGGCAGGAGAAAGTGGCTACACCTTC.

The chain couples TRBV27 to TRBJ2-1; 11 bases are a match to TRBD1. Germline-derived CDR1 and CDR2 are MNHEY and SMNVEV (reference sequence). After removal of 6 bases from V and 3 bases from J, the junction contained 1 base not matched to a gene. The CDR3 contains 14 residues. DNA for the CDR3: TGTGCCAGCAGGGGACAGGGGGTCTACAATGAGCAGTTCTTC. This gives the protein CASRGQGVYNEQFF.

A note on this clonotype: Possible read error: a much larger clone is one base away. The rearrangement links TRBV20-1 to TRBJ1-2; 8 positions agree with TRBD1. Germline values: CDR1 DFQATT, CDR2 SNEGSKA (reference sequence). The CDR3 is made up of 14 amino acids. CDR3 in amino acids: CGASAGGIGYGYTF. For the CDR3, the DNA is TGCGGTGCTAGTGCAGGGGGCATTGGGTATGGCTACACCTTC.

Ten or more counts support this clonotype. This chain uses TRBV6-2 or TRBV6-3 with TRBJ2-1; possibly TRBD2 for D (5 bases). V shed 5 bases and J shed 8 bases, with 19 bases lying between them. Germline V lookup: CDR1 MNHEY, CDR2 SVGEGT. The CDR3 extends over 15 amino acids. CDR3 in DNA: TGTGCCAGCAGTCGCGATATGGGAGCTTTTGATGAGCAGTTCTTC. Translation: CASSRDMGAFDEQFF.

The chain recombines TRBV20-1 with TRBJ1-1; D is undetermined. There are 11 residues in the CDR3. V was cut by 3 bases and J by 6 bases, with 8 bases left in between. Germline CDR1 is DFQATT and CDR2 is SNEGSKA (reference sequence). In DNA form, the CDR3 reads TGCAGTGCTAGGCCTGGCGCTGAAGCTTTCTTT. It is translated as CSARPGAEAFF.

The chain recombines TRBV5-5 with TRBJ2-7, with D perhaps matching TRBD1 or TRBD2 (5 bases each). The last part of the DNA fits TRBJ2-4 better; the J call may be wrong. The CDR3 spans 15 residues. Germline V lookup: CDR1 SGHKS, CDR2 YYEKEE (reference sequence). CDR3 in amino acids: CASSLGMAGRDIQYF. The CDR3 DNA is TGTGCCAGCAGCTTAGGGATGGCAGGGAGAGACATTCAGTACTTC.

CDR3 DNA: TGTGCCAGCAGGGGGACTAGCGGGGGCACAGATACGCAGTATTTT. Amino acids: CASRGTSGGTDTQYF. This chain joins TRBV2 and TRBJ2-3; 13 bases are a match to TRBD2. V shed 6 bases, J shed 1 base, and the junction held 1 base outside the gene matches. CDR1 SNHLY and CDR2 FYNNEI come from the germline V gene. CDR3 length: 15 amino acids.

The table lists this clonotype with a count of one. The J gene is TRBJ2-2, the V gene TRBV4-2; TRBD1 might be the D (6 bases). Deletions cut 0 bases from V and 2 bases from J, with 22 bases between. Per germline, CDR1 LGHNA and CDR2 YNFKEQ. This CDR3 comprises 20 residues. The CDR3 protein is CASSQDRSSSTGRNTGELFF. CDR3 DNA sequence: TGTGCCAGCAGCCAAGATAGGTCTTCGAGTACAGGGAGAAACACCGGGGAGCTGTTTTTT.

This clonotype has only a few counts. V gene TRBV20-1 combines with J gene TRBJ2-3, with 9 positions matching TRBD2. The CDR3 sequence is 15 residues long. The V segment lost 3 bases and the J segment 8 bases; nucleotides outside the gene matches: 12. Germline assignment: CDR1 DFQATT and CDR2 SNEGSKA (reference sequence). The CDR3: CSARGGLAGGFTQYF. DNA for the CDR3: TGCAGTGCTAGGGGGGGACTAGCCGGCGGATTTACGCAGTATTTT.

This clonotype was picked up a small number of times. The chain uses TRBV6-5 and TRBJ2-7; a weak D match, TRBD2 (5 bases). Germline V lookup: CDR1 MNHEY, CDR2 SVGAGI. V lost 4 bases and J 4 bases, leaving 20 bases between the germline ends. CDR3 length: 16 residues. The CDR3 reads CASSFALPGKPYEQYF. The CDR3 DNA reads TGTGCCAGCAGTTTCGCCTTACCCGGGAAACCTTACGAGCAGTACTTC.

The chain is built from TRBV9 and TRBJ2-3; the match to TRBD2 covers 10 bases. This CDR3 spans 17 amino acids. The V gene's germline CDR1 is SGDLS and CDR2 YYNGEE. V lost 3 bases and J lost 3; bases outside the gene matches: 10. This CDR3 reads CASSAPLLAGRTDTQYF. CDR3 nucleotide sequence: TGTGCCAGCAGCGCGCCCTTACTAGCGGGGAGGACAGATACGCAGTATTTT.

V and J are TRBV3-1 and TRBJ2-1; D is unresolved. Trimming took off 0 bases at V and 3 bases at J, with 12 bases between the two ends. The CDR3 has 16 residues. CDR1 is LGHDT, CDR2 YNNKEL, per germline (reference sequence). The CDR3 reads CASSQEVLQDYNEQFF. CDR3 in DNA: TGTGCCAGCAGCCAAGAGGTCCTTCAGGACTACAATGAGCAGTTCTTC.

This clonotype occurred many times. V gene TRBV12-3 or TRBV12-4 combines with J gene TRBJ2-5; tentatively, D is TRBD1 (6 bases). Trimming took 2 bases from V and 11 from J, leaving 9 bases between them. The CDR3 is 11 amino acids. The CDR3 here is CASSLNRAQYF. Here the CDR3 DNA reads TGTGCCAGCAGTTTAAACAGGGCGCAGTACTTC.

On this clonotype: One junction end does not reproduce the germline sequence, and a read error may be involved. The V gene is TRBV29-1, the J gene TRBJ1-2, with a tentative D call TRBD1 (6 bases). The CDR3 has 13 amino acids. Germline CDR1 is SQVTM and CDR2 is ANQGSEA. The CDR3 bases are TGCAGCGCTGAAGGGACACGGGGGTATGGCTACACCTTC. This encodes CSAEGTRGYGYTF.

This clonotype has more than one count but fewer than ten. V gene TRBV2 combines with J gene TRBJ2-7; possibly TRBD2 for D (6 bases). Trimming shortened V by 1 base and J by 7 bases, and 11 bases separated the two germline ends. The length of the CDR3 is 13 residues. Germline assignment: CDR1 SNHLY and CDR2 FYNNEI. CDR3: CASSEGGAGEQYF. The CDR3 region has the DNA TGTGCCAGCAGTGAAGGAGGGGCGGGGGAGCAGTACTTC.